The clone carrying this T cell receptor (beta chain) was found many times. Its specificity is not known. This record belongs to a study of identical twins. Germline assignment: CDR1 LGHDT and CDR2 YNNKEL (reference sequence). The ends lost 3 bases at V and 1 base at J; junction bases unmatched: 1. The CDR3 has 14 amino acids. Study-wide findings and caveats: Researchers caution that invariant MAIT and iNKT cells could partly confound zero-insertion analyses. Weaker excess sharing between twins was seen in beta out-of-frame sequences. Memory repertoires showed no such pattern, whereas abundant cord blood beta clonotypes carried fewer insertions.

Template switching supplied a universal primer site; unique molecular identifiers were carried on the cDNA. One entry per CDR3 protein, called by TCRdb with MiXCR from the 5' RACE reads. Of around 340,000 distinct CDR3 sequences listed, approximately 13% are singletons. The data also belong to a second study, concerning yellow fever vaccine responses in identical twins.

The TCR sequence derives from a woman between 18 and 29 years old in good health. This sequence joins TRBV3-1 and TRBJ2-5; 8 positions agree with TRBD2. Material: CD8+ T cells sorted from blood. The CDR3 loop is CASSQRGAQETQYF. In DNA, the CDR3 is TGTGCCAGCAGCCAGCGGGGGGCCCAAGAGACCCAGTACTTC.